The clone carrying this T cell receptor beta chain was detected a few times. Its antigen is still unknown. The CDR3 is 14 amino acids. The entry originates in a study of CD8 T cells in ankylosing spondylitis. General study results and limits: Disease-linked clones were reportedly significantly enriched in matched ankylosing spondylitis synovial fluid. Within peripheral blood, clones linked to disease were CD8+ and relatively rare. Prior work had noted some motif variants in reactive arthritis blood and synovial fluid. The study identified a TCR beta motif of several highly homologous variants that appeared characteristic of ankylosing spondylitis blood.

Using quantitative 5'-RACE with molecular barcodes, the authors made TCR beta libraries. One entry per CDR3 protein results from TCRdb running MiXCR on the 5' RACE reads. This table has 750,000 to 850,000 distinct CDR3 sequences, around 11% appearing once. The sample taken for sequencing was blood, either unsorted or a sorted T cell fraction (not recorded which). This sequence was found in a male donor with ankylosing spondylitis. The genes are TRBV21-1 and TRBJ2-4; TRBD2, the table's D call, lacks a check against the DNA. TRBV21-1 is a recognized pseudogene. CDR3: CASSKGRTSYIQYF. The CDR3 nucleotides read TGTGCCAGCAGCAAAGGCCGGACTAGCTACATTCAGTACTTC.